This T cell receptor beta chain came from a study of blood T cell repertoires in COVID-19. Study as a whole: Whether acute or convalescent, the COVID-19 samples came from the United States, Italy and Spain.

Authors' methods: Reference gene primer amplification gave estimated nucleated cell counts. The assay was immunoSEQ multiplex PCR, and TCRdb's table has in-frame clones only and misses some. Clone size and V and J calls were adopted from that table, with D and trimming inferred from the DNA. This sample carries about 160,000 clones, approximately 87% of them seen once, and the ten largest clones take 10%. CDR3 length: 11 residues. The V end was cut by 5 bases, the J end by 5 bases, with 4 bases between. Germline CDR1 is MNHEY and CDR2 is SVGEGT. Sequenced sample: peripheral blood. This chain connects TRBV6-2 or TRBV6-3 to TRBJ2-4; D is unresolved. The TCR sequence derives from a woman in her 70s with COVID-19, enrolled during active disease. The chain's CDR3 is CASSIENIQYF. The CDR3 DNA follows: TGTGCCAGCAGTATAGAAAACATTCAGTACTTC.